The 14 T cell receptor beta chains below all came from one sample that was sequenced in a study of T cells after yellow fever vaccination. One entry per CDR3 protein results from TCRdb running MiXCR on the 5' RACE reads. The sample lists about 74,000 distinct CDR3 sequences, roughly 6.9% seen once, with under 45% in the top ten. Here the sequenced sample was CD8+ T cells sorted from PBMCs, taken 4 to 6 days after the first yellow fever vaccination. The receptors shown here come from a man aged 18 to 29 who received the YFV17D yellow fever vaccine.

This clonotype came up a few times. The V gene is TRBV4-3, the J gene TRBJ2-5, with D possibly TRBD2 on 6 matching bases. Germline CDR1 reads LGHNA; CDR2 reads YSLEER. This CDR3 region has 17 residues. V dropped 0 bases and J dropped 2 bases, with 16 bases sitting between them. CDR3 sequence: CASSQDWAGRPQETQYF. DNA of the CDR3: TGCGCCAGCAGCCAAGATTGGGCAGGGAGGCCACAAGAGACCCAGTACTTC.

V is TRBV6-5 and J is TRBJ2-1; D may correspond to TRBD1 or TRBD2 (5 bases each). This CDR3 is built from 16 residues. V dropped 4 bases and J dropped 2 bases, with 15 bases sitting between them. Per the germline V gene, CDR1 is MNHEY and CDR2 is SVGAGI. CDR3: CASSLGTSGPYNEQFF. As DNA, the CDR3 is TGTGCCAGCAGTTTGGGGACGTCCGGCCCCTACAATGAGCAGTTCTTC.

This sequence joins TRBV7-2 and TRBJ2-3; D gene uncertain. Looked up from germline, CDR1 is SGHTA and CDR2 is FQGNSA. Trimming took off 1 base at V and 3 bases at J, with 17 bases between the two ends. This CDR3 has 17 residues. CDR3: CASSLGLGRALTDTQYF. The CDR3, as DNA: TGTGCCAGCAGCTTAGGGTTGGGCCGCGCCCTAACAGATACGCAGTATTTT.

The chain recombines TRBV18 with TRBJ2-7, with 7 bases matching TRBD1. The trim removed 0 bases at V and 3 bases at J, leaving 8 bases unmatched. The CDR3 length is 16 residues. The germline gives CDR1 KGHSH, CDR2 LQKENI. CDR3 coding DNA: TGTGCCAGCTCACCACCGGGTACAGGGGTCCTCTACGAGCAGTACTTC. As protein: CASSPPGTGVLYEQYF.

The rearrangement links TRBV4-1 to TRBJ2-7; maybe TRBD2 (6 bases). The CDR3 contains 15 residues. CDR1 is MGHRA and CDR2 is YSYEKL in the germline V gene. V was trimmed by 1 base and J by 5 bases, leaving 15 bases between them. The CDR3 loop is CASSQAEGTSHEQYV. In DNA, the CDR3 is TGCGCCAGCAGCCAAGCGGAGGGGACGTCTCACGAGCAGTACGTC.

The CDR3 DNA follows: TGTGCCAGCAGCTTACCGGGCGCGGGGAGCTCCTACGAGCAGTACGTC. Protein sequence: CASSLPGAGSSYEQYV. V gene TRBV7-9 combines with J gene TRBJ2-7, with D perhaps TRBD2 (6 bases). The germline gives CDR1 SEHNR, CDR2 FQNEAQ (reference sequence). The CDR3 contains 16 residues. V was pared by 2 bases and J by 0 bases, with 14 bases between.

This clonotype was observed a handful of times. V and J are TRBV29-1 and TRBJ2-1; no definite D call. Trimming shortened V by 4 bases and J by 1 base, and 11 bases separated the two germline ends. Germline V gene sequence: CDR1 SQVTM, CDR2 ANQGSEA. This CDR3 region has 14 residues. The CDR3 DNA sequence: TGCAGCGTTGTTTCCCCAGAGTCCTACAATGAGCAGTTCTTC. Amino acids: CSVVSPESYNEQFF.

This clonotype was observed at least ten times. The chain uses TRBV5-1 and TRBJ2-7; D gene uncertain. The CDR3 totals 16 residues. CDR1 and CDR2 from the germline V gene are SGHRS and YFSETQ. V was trimmed by 1 base and J by 2 bases, leaving 16 bases between them. Here the CDR3 reads CASSLSSFGEAYEQYV. In nucleotides, the CDR3 is TGCGCCAGCAGCTTGTCGTCATTCGGCGAAGCCTACGAGCAGTACGTC.

This rearrangement joins TRBV4-2 to TRBJ2-3, with D possibly matching TRBD2 (6 bases). Per the germline V gene, CDR1 is LGHNA and CDR2 is YNFKEQ. The CDR3 sequence is 15 residues long. The V end lost 3 bases, the J end lost 0 bases, and 10 bases lay between the germline ends. The CDR3 loop is CASSHPGLSTDTQYF. The CDR3 bases are TGTGCCAGCAGCCACCCGGGACTTAGCACAGATACGCAGTATTTT.

The rearrangement links TRBV6-2 or TRBV6-3 to TRBJ1-1, with 8 positions matching TRBD1. This CDR3 is built from 13 residues. In germline, CDR1 is MNHEY, CDR2 SVGEGT. The V segment lost 6 bases and the J segment 4 bases; nucleotides outside the gene matches: 4. CDR3 sequence reads: CASRYRGSTEAFF. The CDR3 nucleotides are TGTGCCAGCAGATACAGGGGGAGCACTGAAGCTTTCTTT.

This clonotype occurred many times. This sequence joins TRBV10-2 and TRBJ2-7; a possible D gene is TRBD2 (6 bases). The CDR3 consists of 13 residues. Germline lookup yields CDR1 WSHSY and CDR2 SAAADI. V lost 10 bases to trimming and J lost 4 bases, with 17 bases between them. The CDR3 DNA is TGCGCCACCACCTGGGGCGGGATTTACGAGCAGTACTTC. As protein: CATTWGGIYEQYF.

This chain uses TRBV6-1 with TRBJ1-6; 9 nucleotides match TRBD1. The germline CDR1 and CDR2 sequences are MNHNS and SASEGT. The V gene end was trimmed by 6 bases and the J gene end by 6 bases; junction bases not matched to a gene: 12. There are 17 residues in the CDR3. CDR3 nucleotide sequence: TGTGCCAGCAGCCCATTTGCTACAGGGGGCGGTAATTCACCCCTCCACTTT. Translating gives CASSPFATGGGNSPLHF.

This rearrangement joins TRBV6-2 or TRBV6-3 to TRBJ1-5, with D unresolved. This CDR3 has 15 amino acids. The germline V gene has CDR1 MNHEY and CDR2 SVGEGT. The germline V and J ends were trimmed by 4 bases and 0 bases, with 10 bases remaining between them. The CDR3 sequence is CASSWTEYSNQPQHF. The CDR3 nucleotides are TGTGCCAGCAGTTGGACGGAATATAGCAATCAGCCCCAGCATTTT.

Ten or more counts support this clonotype. This sequence joins TRBV7-3 and TRBJ2-1, with 11 bases matching TRBD2. Germline values: CDR1 SGHTA, CDR2 FQGTGA. The CDR3 runs to 19 residues. Trimming cost V 4 bases and J 0 bases; bases outside gene matches: 11. The CDR3 loop reads CASSSPTSGALSSYNEQFF. DNA of the CDR3: TGTGCCAGCAGCTCCCCGACTAGCGGGGCTCTAAGCTCCTACAATGAGCAGTTCTTC.